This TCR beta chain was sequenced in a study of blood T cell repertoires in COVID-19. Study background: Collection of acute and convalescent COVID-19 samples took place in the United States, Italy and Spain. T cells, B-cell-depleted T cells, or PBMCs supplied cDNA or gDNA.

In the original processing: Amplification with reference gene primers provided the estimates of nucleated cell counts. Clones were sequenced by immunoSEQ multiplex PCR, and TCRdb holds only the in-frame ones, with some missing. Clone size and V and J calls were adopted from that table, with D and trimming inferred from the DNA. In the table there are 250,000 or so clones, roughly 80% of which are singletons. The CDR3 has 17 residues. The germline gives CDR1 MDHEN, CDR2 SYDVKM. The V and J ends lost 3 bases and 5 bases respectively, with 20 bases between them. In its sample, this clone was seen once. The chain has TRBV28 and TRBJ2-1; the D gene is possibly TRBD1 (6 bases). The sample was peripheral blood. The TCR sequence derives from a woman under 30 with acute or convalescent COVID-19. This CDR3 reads CASSLAPGRGIHNEQFF. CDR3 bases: TGTGCCAGCAGTTTGGCCCCTGGTAGGGGGATCCACAATGAGCAGTTCTTC.